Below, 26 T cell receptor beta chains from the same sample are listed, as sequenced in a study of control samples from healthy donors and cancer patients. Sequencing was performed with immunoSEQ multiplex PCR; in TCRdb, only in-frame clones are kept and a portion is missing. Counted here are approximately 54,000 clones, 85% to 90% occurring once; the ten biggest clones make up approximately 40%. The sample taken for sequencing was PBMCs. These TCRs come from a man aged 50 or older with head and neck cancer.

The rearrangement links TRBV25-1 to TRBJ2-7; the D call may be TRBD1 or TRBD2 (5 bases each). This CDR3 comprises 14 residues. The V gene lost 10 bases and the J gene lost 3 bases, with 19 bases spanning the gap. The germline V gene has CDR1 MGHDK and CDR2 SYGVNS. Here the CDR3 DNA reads TGTGCCACCGCGCGGGCAGGGTCAAACTACGAGCAGTACTTC. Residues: CATARAGSNYEQYF.

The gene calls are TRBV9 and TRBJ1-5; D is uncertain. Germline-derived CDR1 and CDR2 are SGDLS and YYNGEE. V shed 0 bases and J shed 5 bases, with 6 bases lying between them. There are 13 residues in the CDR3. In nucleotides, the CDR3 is TGTGCCAGCAGCGTAGCTAACGATCAGCCCCAGCATTTT. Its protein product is CASSVANDQPQHF.

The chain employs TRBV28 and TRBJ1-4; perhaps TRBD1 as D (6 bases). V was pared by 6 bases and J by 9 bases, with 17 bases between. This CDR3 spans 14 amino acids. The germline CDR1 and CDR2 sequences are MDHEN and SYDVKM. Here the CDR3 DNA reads TGTGCCAGCAGGGACAGTTCGAGAGGGAAAAAACTGTTTTTT. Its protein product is CASRDSSRGKKLFF.

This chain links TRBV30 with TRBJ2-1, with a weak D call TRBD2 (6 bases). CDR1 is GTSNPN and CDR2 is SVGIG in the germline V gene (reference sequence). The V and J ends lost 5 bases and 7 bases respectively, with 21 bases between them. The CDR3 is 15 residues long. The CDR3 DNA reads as TGTGCCTGGGTTCAGCCGGGACTTTCCCTTAATGAGCAGTTCTTC. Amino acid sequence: CAWVQPGLSLNEQFF.

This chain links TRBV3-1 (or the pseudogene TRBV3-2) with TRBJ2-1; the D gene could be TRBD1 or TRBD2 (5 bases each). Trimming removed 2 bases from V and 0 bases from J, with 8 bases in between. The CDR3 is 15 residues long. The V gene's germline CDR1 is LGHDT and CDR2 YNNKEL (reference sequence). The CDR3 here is CASSQRGGSYNEQFF. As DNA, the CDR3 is TGTGCCAGCAGCCAACGTGGGGGCTCCTACAATGAGCAGTTCTTC.

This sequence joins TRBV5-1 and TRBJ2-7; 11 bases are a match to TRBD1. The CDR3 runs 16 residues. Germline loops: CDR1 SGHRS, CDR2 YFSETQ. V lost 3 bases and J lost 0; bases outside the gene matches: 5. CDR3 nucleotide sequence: TGCGCCAGCAGCTGGACAGGGGGCTTGAGCTCCTACGAGCAGTACTTC. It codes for CASSWTGGLSSYEQYF. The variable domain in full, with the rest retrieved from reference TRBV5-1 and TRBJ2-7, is KAGVTQTPRYLIKTRGQQVTLSCSPISGHRSVSWYQQTPGQGLQFLFEYFSETQRNKGNFPGRFSGRQFSNSRSEMNVSTLELGDSALYLCASSWTGGLSSYEQYFGPGTRLTVT.

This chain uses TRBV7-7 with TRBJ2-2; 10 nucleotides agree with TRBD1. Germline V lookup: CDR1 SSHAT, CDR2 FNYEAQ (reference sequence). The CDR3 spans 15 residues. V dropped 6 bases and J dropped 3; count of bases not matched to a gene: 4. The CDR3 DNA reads TGTGCCAGCAGGCCCGGGACAGGGGACACCGGGGAGCTGTTTTTT. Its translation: CASRPGTGDTGELFF.

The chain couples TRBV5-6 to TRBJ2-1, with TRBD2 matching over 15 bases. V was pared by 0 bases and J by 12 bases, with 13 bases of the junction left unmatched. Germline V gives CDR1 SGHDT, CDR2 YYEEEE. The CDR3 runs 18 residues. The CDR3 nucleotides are TGTGCCAGCAGCTTGGGGACTACGGGACTAGCGGGGGGTATTGGGCAGTTCTTC. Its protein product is CASSLGTTGLAGGIGQFF.

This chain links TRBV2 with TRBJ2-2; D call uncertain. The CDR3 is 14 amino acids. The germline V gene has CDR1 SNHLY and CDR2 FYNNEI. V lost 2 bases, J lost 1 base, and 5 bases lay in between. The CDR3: CASSEYGNTGELFF. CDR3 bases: TGTGCCAGCAGTGAATACGGGAACACCGGGGAGCTGTTTTTT.

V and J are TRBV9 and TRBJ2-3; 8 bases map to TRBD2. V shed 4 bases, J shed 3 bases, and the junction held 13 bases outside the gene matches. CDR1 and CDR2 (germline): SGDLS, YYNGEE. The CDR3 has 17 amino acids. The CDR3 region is CASSTRGSGILTDTQYF. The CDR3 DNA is TGTGCCAGCAGCACCCGGGGTAGCGGGATTTTAACAGATACGCAGTATTTT.

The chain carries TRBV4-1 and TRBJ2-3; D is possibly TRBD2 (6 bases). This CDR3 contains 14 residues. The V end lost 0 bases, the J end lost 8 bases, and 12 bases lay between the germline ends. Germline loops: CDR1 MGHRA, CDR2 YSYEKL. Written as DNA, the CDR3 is TGCGCCAGCAGCCAAGACCGGATGGGAGGTACGCAGTATTTT. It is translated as CASSQDRMGGTQYF.

Written as DNA, the CDR3 is TGTGCCAGCAGCCAAGATCAGGCGGGACGGCCAGATACGCAGTATTTT. Protein sequence: CASSQDQAGRPDTQYF. This sequence joins TRBV4-2 and TRBJ2-3, with D perhaps matching TRBD2 (6 bases). Trimming took off 0 bases at V and 4 bases at J, with 14 bases between the two ends. The CDR3 extends over 16 amino acids. The germline CDR1 and CDR2 sequences are LGHNA and YNFKEQ.

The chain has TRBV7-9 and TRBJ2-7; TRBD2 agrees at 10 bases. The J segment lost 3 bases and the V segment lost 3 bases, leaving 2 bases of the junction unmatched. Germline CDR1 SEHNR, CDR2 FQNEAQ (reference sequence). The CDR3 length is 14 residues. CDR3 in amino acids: CASSFTSGNYEQYF. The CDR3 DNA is TGTGCCAGCAGCTTCACTAGCGGGAACTACGAGCAGTACTTC. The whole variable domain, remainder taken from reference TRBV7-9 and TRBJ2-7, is DTGVSQNPRHKITKRGQNVTFRCDPISEHNRLYWYRQTLGQGPEFLTYFQNEAQLEKSRLLSDRFSAERPKGSFSTLEIQRTEQGDSAMYLCASSFTSGNYEQYFGPGTRLTVT.

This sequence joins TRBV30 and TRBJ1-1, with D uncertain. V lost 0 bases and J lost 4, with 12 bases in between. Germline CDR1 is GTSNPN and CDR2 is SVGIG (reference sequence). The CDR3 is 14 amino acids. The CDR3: CAWSVTVGVTEAFF. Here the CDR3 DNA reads TGTGCCTGGAGTGTAACCGTCGGAGTCACTGAAGCTTTCTTT.

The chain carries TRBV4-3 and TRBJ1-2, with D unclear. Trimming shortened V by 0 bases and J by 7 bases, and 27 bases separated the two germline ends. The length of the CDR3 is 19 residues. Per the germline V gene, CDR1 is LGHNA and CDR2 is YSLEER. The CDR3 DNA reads TGCGCCAGCAGCCAAGATGCCCGGAAAGGAGGCTCCTTTAGATCTGGCTACACCTTC. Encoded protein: CASSQDARKGGSFRSGYTF.

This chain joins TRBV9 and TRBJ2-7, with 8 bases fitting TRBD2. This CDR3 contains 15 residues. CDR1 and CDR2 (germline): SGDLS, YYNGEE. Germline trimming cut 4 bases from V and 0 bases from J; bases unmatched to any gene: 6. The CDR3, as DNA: TGTGCCAGCAGCCCCGCGGGAGGTGGCTCCTACGAGCAGTACTTC. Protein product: CASSPAGGGSYEQYF.

CDR3 nucleotides: TGTGCCAGCAGTTTAAAGGGAACTATTACTATGAACACTGAAGCTTTCTTT. Translation: CASSLKGTITMNTEAFF. The V gene is TRBV27, the J gene TRBJ1-1; D gene unclear. CDR1 is MNHEY, CDR2 SMNVEV, per germline (reference sequence). V dropped 2 bases and J dropped 0 bases, with 16 bases sitting between them. The CDR3 has 17 amino acids.

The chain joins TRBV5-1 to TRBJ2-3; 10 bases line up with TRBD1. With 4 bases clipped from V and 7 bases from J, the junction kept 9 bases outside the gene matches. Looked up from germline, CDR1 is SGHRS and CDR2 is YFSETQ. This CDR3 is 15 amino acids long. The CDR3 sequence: CASSPGTGAMHTQYF. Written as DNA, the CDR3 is TGCGCCAGCAGCCCCGGGACAGGGGCCATGCATACGCAGTATTTT.

The CDR3 sequence is CASSIDRFSDEQFF. CDR3 DNA: TGTGCCAGTAGTATAGACAGATTCTCCGATGAGCAGTTCTTC. This chain joins TRBV19 and TRBJ2-1; D call uncertain. Trimming pared 0 bases from V and 8 bases from J, leaving 11 bases between. Germline values: CDR1 LNHDA, CDR2 SQIVND (reference sequence). The CDR3 is 14 residues long.

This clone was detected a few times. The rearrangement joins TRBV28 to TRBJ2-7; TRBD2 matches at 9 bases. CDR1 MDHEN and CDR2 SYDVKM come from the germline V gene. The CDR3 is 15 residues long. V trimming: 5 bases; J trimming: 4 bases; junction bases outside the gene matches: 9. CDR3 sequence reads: CASSSRGRAGYEQYF. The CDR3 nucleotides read TGTGCCAGCAGTAGTCGCGGGAGGGCCGGGTACGAGCAGTACTTC.

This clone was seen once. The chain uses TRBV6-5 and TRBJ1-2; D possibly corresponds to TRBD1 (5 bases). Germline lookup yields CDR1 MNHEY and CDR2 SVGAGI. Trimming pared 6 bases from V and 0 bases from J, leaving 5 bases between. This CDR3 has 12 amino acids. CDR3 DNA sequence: TGTGCCAGCAGGGACACTAACTATGGCTACACCTTC. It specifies CASRDTNYGYTF.

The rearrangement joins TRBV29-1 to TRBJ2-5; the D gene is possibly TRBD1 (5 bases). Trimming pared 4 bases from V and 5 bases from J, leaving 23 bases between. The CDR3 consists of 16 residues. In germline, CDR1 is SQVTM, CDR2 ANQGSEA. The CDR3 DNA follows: TGCAGCGTTGGGTCGGGCAGGGCGCAACTGGGGGAGACCCAGTACTTC. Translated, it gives CSVGSGRAQLGETQYF.

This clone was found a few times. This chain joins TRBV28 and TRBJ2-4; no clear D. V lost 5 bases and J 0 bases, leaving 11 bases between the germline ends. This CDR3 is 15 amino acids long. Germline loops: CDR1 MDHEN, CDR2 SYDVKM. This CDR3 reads CASSERNLAKNIQYF. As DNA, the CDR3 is TGTGCCAGCAGTGAGAGGAACCTAGCCAAAAACATTCAGTACTTC.

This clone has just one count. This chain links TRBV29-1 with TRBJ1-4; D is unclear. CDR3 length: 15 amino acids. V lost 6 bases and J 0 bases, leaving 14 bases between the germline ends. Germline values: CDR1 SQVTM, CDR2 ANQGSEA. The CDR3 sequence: CSVRPGRATNEKLFF. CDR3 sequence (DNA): TGCAGCGTCCGCCCGGGTAGGGCAACTAATGAAAAACTGTTTTTT.

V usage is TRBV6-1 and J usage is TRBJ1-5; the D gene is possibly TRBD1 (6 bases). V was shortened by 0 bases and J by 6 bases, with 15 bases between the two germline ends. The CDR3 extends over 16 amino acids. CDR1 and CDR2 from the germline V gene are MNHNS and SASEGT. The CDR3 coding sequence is TGTGCCAGCAGTGAAGCCGGGACATTTGCCTCTCAGCCCCAGCATTTT. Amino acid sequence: CASSEAGTFASQPQHF.

CDR3 nucleotide sequence: TGTGCCAGCTCACCAGGGGACACTGAAGCTTTCTTT. Translation gives CASSPGDTEAFF. This rearrangement joins TRBV18 to TRBJ1-1, with D unresolved. This CDR3 is 12 amino acids long. V lost 2 bases and J 3 bases, leaving 4 bases between the germline ends. Germline CDR1 and CDR2: KGHSH and LQKENI.